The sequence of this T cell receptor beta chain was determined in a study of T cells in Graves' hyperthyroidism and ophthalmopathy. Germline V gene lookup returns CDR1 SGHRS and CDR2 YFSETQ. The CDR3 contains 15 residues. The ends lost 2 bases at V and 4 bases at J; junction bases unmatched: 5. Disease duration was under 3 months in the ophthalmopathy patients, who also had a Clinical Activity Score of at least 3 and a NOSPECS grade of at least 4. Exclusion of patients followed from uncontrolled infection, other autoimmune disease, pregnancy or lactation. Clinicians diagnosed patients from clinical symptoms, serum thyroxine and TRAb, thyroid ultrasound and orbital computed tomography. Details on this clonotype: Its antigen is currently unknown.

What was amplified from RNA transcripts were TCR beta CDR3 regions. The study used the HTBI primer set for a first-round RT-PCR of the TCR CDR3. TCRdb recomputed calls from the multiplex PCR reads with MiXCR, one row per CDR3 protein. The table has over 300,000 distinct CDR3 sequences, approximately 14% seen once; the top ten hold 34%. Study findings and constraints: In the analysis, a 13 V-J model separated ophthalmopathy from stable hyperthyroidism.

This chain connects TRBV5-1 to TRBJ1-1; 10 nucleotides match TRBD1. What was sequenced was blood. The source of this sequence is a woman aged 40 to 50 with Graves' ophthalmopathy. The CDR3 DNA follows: TGCGCCAGCAGCTTACCCGGGACAGGGGCCACTGAAGCTTTCTTT. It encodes CASSLPGTGATEAFF.